These 10 T cell receptor beta chains originate from one sample sequenced in a study of neoadjuvant anti-PD-1 for oral cavity cancer. The assay was immunoSEQ multiplex PCR, and TCRdb's table has in-frame clones only and misses some. The data contain 6,000 or so clones, over 50% of them seen just once; the ten biggest clones take up less than 8.5%. Time point described: after neoadjuvant nivolumab, at surgical resection. The source was tumor tissue, collected after nivolumab (anti-PD-1) treatment. The receptors come from a person between 40 and 85 years old with oral cavity squamous cell carcinoma.

The rearrangement links TRBV27 to TRBJ2-3; D is undetermined. The CDR3 runs 13 residues. Trimming took off 5 bases at V and 6 bases at J, with 12 bases between the two ends. In germline, CDR1 is MNHEY, CDR2 SMNVEV (reference sequence). CDR3 DNA: TGTGCCAGCAGTCATTATTTGGGGGATACGCAGTATTTT. As protein: CASSHYLGDTQYF.

This clone has a handful of counts. V usage is TRBV9 and J usage is TRBJ1-6; D gene ambiguous. CDR3 length: 9 residues. CDR1 SGDLS and CDR2 YYNGEE come from the germline V gene. Trimming shortened V by 4 bases and J by 10 bases, and 0 bases separated the two germline ends. CDR3 DNA: TGTGCCAGCAGCTCACCCCTCCACTTT. Protein: CASSSPLHF.

The chain combines TRBV7-8 with TRBJ1-1, with D unclear. The V end was cut by 5 bases, the J end by 2 bases, with 12 bases between. CDR3 length: 14 residues. The germline V gene encodes CDR1 SGHVS and CDR2 FQNEAQ. CDR3 DNA sequence: TGTGCCAGCAGCGTAATCCAGAGCAACACTGAAGCTTTCTTT. Translating gives CASSVIQSNTEAFF.

Comments on this clone: The junction departs from the called germline gene at one end, perhaps through a read error. V gene TRBV28 combines with J gene TRBJ2-7; 12 bases align to TRBD2. CDR1 and CDR2 from the germline V gene are MDHEN and SYDVKM. The CDR3 contains 13 residues. The CDR3 loop reads CASRSLSSGRALF. CDR3 bases: TGTGCCAGCAGAAGCCTTTCTAGCGGGAGGGCTTTATTC. Full variable domain (outside the CDR3, taken from reference TRBV28 and TRBJ2-7): DVKVTQSSRYLVKRTGEKVFLECVQDMDHENMFWYRQDPGLGLRLIYFSYDVKMKEKGDIPEGYSVSREKKERFSLILESASTNQTSMYLCASRSLSSGRALFGPGTRLTVT.

The chain uses TRBV19 and TRBJ2-1, with 13 bases lining up with TRBD2. Per germline, CDR1 LNHDA and CDR2 SQIVND (reference sequence). The CDR3 is 15 amino acids. The trim removed 5 bases at V and 9 bases at J, leaving 7 bases unmatched. The chain's CDR3 is CASSLGLAGLVEQFF. DNA of the CDR3: TGTGCCAGTAGTCTGGGACTAGCGGGACTAGTTGAGCAGTTCTTC.

The rearrangement joins TRBV5-1 to TRBJ2-3, with 10 bases that match TRBD1. CDR3 length: 15 amino acids. Germline values: CDR1 SGHRS, CDR2 YFSETQ. Losses at the gene ends were 0 bases for V and 7 bases for J; bases not matched to a gene: 5. Here the CDR3 reads CASSLAQDRGNTQYF. CDR3 in DNA: TGCGCCAGCAGCTTGGCCCAGGACAGGGGGAATACGCAGTATTTT. Together with reference TRBV5-1 and TRBJ2-3, the CDR3 gives the full variable domain: KAGVTQTPRYLIKTRGQQVTLSCSPISGHRSVSWYQQTPGQGLQFLFEYFSETQRNKGNFPGRFSGRQFSNSRSEMNVSTLELGDSALYLCASSLAQDRGNTQYFGPGTRLTVL.

The chain links TRBV7-8 to TRBJ2-1; 10 nucleotides line up with TRBD2. The CDR3 spans 15 residues. The V gene's germline CDR1 is SGHVS and CDR2 FQNEAQ. V shed 1 base and J 3 bases; nucleotides not matched to a gene: 0. The CDR3 DNA reads as TGTGCCAGCAGCTTAGAGCGGGGGGGCTACAATGAGCAGTTCTTC. Residues: CASSLERGGYNEQFF.

The rearrangement joins TRBV7-2 to TRBJ1-1; possibly TRBD1 for D (5 bases). Per the germline V gene, CDR1 is SGHTA and CDR2 is FQGNSA. Trimming pared 3 bases from V and 2 bases from J, leaving 10 bases between. CDR3 size: 14 residues. Written as DNA, the CDR3 is TGTGCCAGCAGCTTCGGGACGGGAAACACTGAAGCTTTCTTT. Protein: CASSFGTGNTEAFF.

This clone was found a few times. This chain connects TRBV5-1 to TRBJ1-1; 8 bases line up with TRBD1. The CDR3 has 17 amino acids. Trimming took 4 bases from V and 0 from J; bases not matched to a gene: 11. Germline V lookup: CDR1 SGHRS, CDR2 YFSETQ. The CDR3 region is CASSGGQGLTMNTEAFF. Written as DNA, the CDR3 is TGCGCCAGCAGCGGTGGACAGGGCCTGACCATGAACACTGAAGCTTTCTTT.

This rearrangement joins TRBV7-6 to TRBJ1-5; no clear D. CDR1 and CDR2 (germline): SGHVS, FNYEAQ. CDR3 length: 16 amino acids. Trimming removed 5 bases from V and 1 base from J, with 15 bases in between. Written as DNA, the CDR3 is TGTGCCAGCAGCGGCGGGGTCCTCGGGAGCAATCAGCCCCAGCATTTT. It translates to CASSGGVLGSNQPQHF. The full variable domain, in which reference TRBV7-6 and TRBJ1-5 provide the parts outside the CDR3, is GAGVSQSPRYKVTKRGQDVALRCDPISGHVSLYWYRQALGQGPEFLTYFNYEAQQDKSGLPNDRFSAERPEGSISTLTIQRTEQRDSAMYRCASSGGVLGSNQPQHFGDGTRLSIL.